This T cell receptor beta chain appears in the sequencing data of a study of T cell changes during pregnancy in multiple sclerosis. Data came from immunoSEQ multiplex PCR; TCRdb stores just in-frame clones and leaves some out. The sample holds around 52,000 clones, roughly nine tenths seen once. The TCR was taken from a female donor with multiple sclerosis, enrolled in a pregnancy study. This specimen consisted of CD4+ T cells from peripheral blood mononuclear cells, obtained in the second trimester of pregnancy.

CDR3 sequence (DNA): TGCGCCAGCAGCTTGGCCACTGGAGTTGGGAATGAAAAACTGTTTTTT. It translates to CASSLATGVGNEKLFF. The chain combines TRBV5-1 with TRBJ1-4; D not certain. Trimming stripped 0 bases from V and 5 bases from J, with 14 bases between. Looked up from germline, CDR1 is SGHRS and CDR2 is YFSETQ. The CDR3 runs to 16 residues.